This entry lists 11 T cell receptor beta chains sequenced from one sample in a study of OX40 agonist ivuxolimab in advanced cancers. Clones were read by immunoSEQ multiplex PCR, and TCRdb kept only the in-frame ones, dropping some. The sample contains under 75,000 clones, 90% to 95% of which appear only once. The sequences come from CD4+ or CD8+ T cells sorted from blood, collected in a trial of the OX40 agonist ivuxolimab. The source is an adult with an advanced solid tumor such as melanoma, head and neck, liver or kidney cancer.

The rearrangement links TRBV25-1 to TRBJ2-3; no definite D call. Germline-derived CDR1 and CDR2 are MGHDK and SYGVNS. The CDR3 length is 11 residues. The V gene lost 0 bases and the J gene lost 8 bases, with 3 bases spanning the gap. The CDR3 sequence is CASSEYFTQYF. In DNA form, the CDR3 reads TGTGCCAGCAGTGAATACTTTACGCAGTATTTT.

V usage is TRBV13 and J usage is TRBJ2-1, with D possibly TRBD1 on 6 matching bases. Germline CDR1 PRHDT, CDR2 FYEKMQ (reference sequence). Trimming took 3 bases from V and 6 from J, leaving 9 bases between them. CDR3 length equals 13 residues. The CDR3 sequence: CASSFSRGNEQFF. CDR3 bases: TGTGCCAGCAGCTTTTCCAGGGGCAATGAGCAGTTCTTC.

This clone occurred once. The chain carries TRBV6-5 and TRBJ1-1; D gene unclear. The CDR3 covers 12 residues. Germline values: CDR1 MNHEY, CDR2 SVGAGI. V lost 2 bases to trimming and J lost 14 bases, with 15 bases between them. CDR3 bases: TGTGCCAGCAGTTACGAAGGAGGCCCCGGATTCTTT. Translation: CASSYEGGPGFF.

V gene TRBV7-8 combines with J gene TRBJ2-7; 7 nucleotides agree with TRBD1. Germline assignment: CDR1 SGHVS and CDR2 FQNEAQ. The CDR3 extends over 16 amino acids. The V segment lost 2 bases and the J segment 12 bases; nucleotides outside the gene matches: 19. The CDR3 protein is CASSLRQGTASNRPYF. The CDR3 DNA follows: TGTGCCAGCAGCTTAAGGCAAGGGACAGCCTCGAACCGACCGTACTTC.

The chain carries TRBV9 and TRBJ2-3, with unresolved D. V was pared by 0 bases and J by 0 bases, with 11 bases between. The CDR3 extends over 16 amino acids. Germline CDR1 reads SGDLS; CDR2 reads YYNGEE. CDR3 bases: TGTGCCAGCAGCGTAGGCGGCGCCCCTAGCACAGATACGCAGTATTTT. Its translation is CASSVGGAPSTDTQYF. The entire variable domain, with the rest obtained from reference TRBV9 and TRBJ2-3, is as follows: DSGVTQTPKHLITATGQRVTLRCSPRSGDLSVYWYQQSLDQGLQFLIQYYNGEERAKGNILERFSAQQFPDLHSELNLSSLELGDSALYFCASSVGGAPSTDTQYFGPGTRLTVL.

The J gene is TRBJ1-4, the V gene TRBV4-2; perhaps TRBD1 as D (5 bases). This CDR3 is 15 amino acids long. Germline values: CDR1 LGHNA, CDR2 YNFKEQ. Deletions cut 1 base from V and 7 bases from J, with 13 bases between. The CDR3 loop reads CASSQVAQGGEKLFF. The CDR3 DNA follows: TGTGCCAGCAGCCAAGTTGCTCAGGGAGGTGAAAAACTGTTTTTT.

Concerning this clone: The junction does not match germline at one end; this may be a read error. The genes are TRBV7-7 and TRBJ2-7; 9 bases agree with TRBD2. The V gene's germline CDR1 is SSHAT and CDR2 FNYEAQ (reference sequence). CDR3 length: 16 residues. The CDR3 nucleotides read TGTGCTAGCAGCTTAGTTGGGCGGGAGGGCCCCCACGAGCAGTACTTC. It yields the protein CASSLVGREGPHEQYF.

The chain carries TRBV4-3 and TRBJ2-3; TRBD2 matches at 11 bases. Germline CDR1 and CDR2: LGHNA and YSLEER. The trim removed 6 bases at V and 1 base at J, leaving 12 bases unmatched. The CDR3 is 18 amino acids. The CDR3 is CASSHIRLAGGGTDTQYF. CDR3 DNA sequence: TGCGCCAGCAGTCACATACGATTAGCGGGAGGGGGCACAGATACGCAGTATTTT.

This chain uses TRBV4-1 with TRBJ1-3; D gene ambiguous. The ends were cut back, 0 bases at V and 0 bases at J, with 9 bases in the middle. Germline values: CDR1 MGHRA, CDR2 YSYEKL. CDR3 size: 16 residues. This chain's CDR3 is CASSQEYVYSGNTIYF. The CDR3 DNA reads TGCGCCAGCAGCCAAGAGTACGTTTACTCTGGAAACACCATATATTTT.

The genes are TRBV19 and TRBJ2-1; D call uncertain. The CDR3 has 21 residues. Germline CDR1 reads LNHDA; CDR2 reads SQIVND (reference sequence). Deletions cut 5 bases from V and 6 bases from J, with 35 bases between. The CDR3 coding sequence is TGTGCCAGTAGTCCTATTTATATGGGCCTTCCAGCGACGGCCCCGCTCAATGAGCAGTTCTTC. Translating gives CASSPIYMGLPATAPLNEQFF.

The chain uses TRBV12-5 and TRBJ2-7; 7 bases fit TRBD2. The CDR3 length is 17 residues. Germline assignment: CDR1 LGHNT and CDR2 FRNRAP. J was trimmed by 2 bases and V by 0 bases; bases with no gene match: 10. CDR3: CASGLVRGDPLAYEQYF. DNA for the CDR3: TGTGCTAGTGGTTTGGTACGGGGGGACCCTCTAGCCTACGAGCAGTACTTC. Variable domain in full (rest from reference TRBV12-5 and TRBJ2-7): DARVTQTPRHKVTEMGQEVTMRCQPILGHNTVFWYRQTMMQGLELLAYFRNRAPLDDSGMPKDRFSAEMPDATLATLKIQPSEPRDSAVYFCASGLVRGDPLAYEQYFGPGTRLTVT.